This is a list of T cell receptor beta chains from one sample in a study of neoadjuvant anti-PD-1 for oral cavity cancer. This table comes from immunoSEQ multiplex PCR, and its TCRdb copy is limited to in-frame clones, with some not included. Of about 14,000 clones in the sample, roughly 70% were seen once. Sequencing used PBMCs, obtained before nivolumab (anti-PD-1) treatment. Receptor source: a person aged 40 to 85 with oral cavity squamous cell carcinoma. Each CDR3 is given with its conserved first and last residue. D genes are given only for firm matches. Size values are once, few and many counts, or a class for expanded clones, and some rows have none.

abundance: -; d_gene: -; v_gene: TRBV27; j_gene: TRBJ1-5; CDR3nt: TGTGCCAGCAGTTCGCTGACAGACTATGGGGAGCCCCAGCATTTT; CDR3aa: CASSSLTDYGEPQHF
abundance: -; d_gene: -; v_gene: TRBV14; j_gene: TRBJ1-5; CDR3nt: TGTGCCAACACTCCAACGAGGGTAGATAGCAATCAGCCCCAGCATTTT; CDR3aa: CANTPTRVDSNQPQHF
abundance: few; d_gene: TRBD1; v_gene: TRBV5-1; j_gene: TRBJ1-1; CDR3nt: TGCGCCAGCAGCTTCCGACAGGGGGGGAACACTGAAGCTTTCTTT; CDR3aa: CASSFRQGGNTEAFF
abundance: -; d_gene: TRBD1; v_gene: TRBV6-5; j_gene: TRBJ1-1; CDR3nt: TGTGCCAGCAGCCCCAGGGGGTCGAACACTGAAGCTTTCTTT; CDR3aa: CASSPRGSNTEAFF
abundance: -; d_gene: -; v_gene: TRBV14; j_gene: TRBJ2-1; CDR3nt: TGTGCCAGCAGCCACGGGGGAGTTAACTACAATGAGCAGTTCTTC; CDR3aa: CASSHGGVNYNEQFF
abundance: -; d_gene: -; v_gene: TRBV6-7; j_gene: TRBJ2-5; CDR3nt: TGTGCCAGCAGTTTCCCGGGTTTCGAGACCCAGTACTTC; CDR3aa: CASSFPGFETQYF
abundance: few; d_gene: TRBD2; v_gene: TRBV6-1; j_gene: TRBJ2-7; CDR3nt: TGTGCCAGCAGTGAAGGAATAGCGGGGGGGCAGAGAAGCTCCTACGAGCAGTACTTC; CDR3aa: CASSEGIAGGQRSSYEQYF
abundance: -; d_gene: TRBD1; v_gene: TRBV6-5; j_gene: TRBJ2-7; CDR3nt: TGTGCCAGCAGTTCCTCCGGGACAGGTGATCCTAGGGAGCAGTACTTC; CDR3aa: CASSSSGTGDPREQYF
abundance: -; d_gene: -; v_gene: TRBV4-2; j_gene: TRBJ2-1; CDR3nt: TGTGCCAGCAGCCAAGCGACTGGTGAGCAGTTCTTC; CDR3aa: CASSQATGEQFF
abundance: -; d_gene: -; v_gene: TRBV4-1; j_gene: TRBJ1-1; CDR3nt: TGCGCCAGCAGCCTACTACATCCGTATGATGAAGCTTTCTTT; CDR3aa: CASSLLHPYDEAFF
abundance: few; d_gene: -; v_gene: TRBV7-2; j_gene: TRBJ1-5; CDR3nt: TGTGCCAGCAGCTTAGGGGGACGCAATCAGCCCCAGCATTTT; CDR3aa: CASSLGGRNQPQHF
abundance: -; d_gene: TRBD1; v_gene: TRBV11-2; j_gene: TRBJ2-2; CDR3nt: TGTGCCAGCACTAGGTCAGGGGGCACCGGGGAGCTGTTTTTT; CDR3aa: CASTRSGGTGELFF
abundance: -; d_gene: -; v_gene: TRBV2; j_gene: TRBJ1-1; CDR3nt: TGTGCCAGCATTCCTGGGGGCTCTCTGAACACTGAAGCTTTCTTT; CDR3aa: CASIPGGSLNTEAFF
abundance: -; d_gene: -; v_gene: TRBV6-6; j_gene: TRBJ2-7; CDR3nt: TGTGCCAGCAGTTACCCGACTGGGCCGCTCTACGAGCAGTACTTC; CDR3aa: CASSYPTGPLYEQYF
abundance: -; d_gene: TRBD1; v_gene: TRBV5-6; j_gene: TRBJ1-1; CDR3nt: TGTGCCAGCAGACCGGACAGGGGCCCTCTGTGGACTGAAGCTTTCTTT; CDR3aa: CASRPDRGPLWTEAFF
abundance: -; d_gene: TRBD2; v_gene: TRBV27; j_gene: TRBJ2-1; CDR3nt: TGTGCCAGCAGTTTATACTTCGGCGGGAGATCCTACAATGAGCAGTTCTTC; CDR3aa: CASSLYFGGRSYNEQFF
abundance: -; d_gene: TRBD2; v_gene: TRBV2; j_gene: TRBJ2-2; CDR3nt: TGTGCCAGCAGTGGTAATAGCGGGGGTGTGTCCGGCACCGGGGAGCTGTTTTTT; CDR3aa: CASSGNSGGVSGTGELFF
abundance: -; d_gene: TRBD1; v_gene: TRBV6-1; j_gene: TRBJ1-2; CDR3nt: TGTGCCAGCAGGGAACCGGGACAGGGGATTTACTATGGCTACACCTTC; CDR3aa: CASREPGQGIYYGYTF
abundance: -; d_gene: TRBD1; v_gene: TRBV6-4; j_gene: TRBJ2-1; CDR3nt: TGTGCCAGCAAGCCGGGACAGGAGTACAATGAGCAGTTCTTC; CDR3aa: CASKPGQEYNEQFF
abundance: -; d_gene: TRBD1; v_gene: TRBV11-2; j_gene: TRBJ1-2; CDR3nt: TGTGCCAGCAGCTTAGACACAGGGGGCAGGGGTAGCGGCTACACCTTC; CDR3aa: CASSLDTGGRGSGYTF
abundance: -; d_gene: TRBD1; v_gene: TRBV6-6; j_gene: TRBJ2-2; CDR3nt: TGTGCCAGCAAGACAGGGGGCTATACCGGGGAGCTGTTTTTT; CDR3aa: CASKTGGYTGELFF
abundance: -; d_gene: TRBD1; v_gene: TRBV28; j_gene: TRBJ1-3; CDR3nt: TGTGCCAGCAGTCCTCAGGGGGGATCTGGAAACACCATATATTTT; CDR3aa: CASSPQGGSGNTIYF
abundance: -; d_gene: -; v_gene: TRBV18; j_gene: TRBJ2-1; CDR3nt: TGTGCCAGCTCAAGATTGGCGGAATACAATGAGCAGTTCTTC; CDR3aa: CASSRLAEYNEQFF
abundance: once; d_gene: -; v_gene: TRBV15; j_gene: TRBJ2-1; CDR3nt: TGTGCCACCAGCCGATTAGACACTCACAATGAGCAGTTCTTC; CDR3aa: CATSRLDTHNEQFF
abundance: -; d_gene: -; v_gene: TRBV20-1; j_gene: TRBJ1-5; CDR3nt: TGCAGTGTCGGGGGGGGTCAGCCCCAGCATTTT; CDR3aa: CSVGGGQPQHF
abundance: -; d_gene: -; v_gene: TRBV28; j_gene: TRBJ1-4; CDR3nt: TGTGCCAGCAGTCTCCCGGGACTCCTAGCAACTAATGAAAAACTGTTTTTT; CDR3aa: CASSLPGLLATNEKLFF
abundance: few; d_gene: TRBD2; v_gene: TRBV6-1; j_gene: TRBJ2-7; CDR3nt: TGTGCCAGCAGCCTTAGCGGGAGCATCTACGAGCAGTACTTC; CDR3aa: CASSLSGSIYEQYF
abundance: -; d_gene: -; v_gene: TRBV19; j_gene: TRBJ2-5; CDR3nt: TGTGCCAGTAGTCCCTCGGGGCCTAGGGAGACCCAGTACTTC; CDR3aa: CASSPSGPRETQYF
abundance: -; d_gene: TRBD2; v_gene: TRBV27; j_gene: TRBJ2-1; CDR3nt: TGTGCCAGCAGTTCCTTAGCGGGATTGAATGAGCAGTTCTTC; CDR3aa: CASSSLAGLNEQFF
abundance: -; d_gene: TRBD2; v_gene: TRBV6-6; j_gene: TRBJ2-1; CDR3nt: TGTGCCAGCAGCGGGACTAGCGGGACGACCTACAATGAGCAGTTCTTC; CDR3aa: CASSGTSGTTYNEQFF
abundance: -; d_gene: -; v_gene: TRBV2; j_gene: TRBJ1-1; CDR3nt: TGTGCCAGCAGTCCCCGGGGAGGAGCTTTCTTT; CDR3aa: CASSPRGGAFF
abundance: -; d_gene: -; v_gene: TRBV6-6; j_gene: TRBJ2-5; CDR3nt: TGTGCCTCCGCCTCGGGAATACAAGAGACCCAGTACTTC; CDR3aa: CASASGIQETQYF
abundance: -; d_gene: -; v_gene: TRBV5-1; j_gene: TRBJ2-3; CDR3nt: TGCGCCAGCAGCCTGGGACGCCCGTGGGGCACAGATACGCAGTATTTT; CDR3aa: CASSLGRPWGTDTQYF
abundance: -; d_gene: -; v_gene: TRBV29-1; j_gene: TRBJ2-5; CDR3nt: TGCAGCGCCCCCCATGGGCAAGGCCAAGAGACCCAGTACTTC; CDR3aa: CSAPHGQGQETQYF
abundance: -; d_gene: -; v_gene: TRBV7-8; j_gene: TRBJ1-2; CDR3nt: TGTGCCAGTGGAGGTCGACACGGCTATGGCTACACCTTC; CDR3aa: CASGGRHGYGYTF